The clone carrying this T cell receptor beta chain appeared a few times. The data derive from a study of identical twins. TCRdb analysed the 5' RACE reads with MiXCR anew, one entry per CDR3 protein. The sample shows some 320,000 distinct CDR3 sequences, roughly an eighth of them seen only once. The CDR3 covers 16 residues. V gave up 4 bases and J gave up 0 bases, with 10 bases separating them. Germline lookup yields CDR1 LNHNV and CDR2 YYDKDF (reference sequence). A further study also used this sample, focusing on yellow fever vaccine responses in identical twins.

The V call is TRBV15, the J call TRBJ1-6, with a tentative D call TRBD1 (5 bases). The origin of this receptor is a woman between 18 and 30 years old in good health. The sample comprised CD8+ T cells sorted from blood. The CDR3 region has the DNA TGTGCCACCAGCAAAGGGGCAGACTCCTATAATTCACCCCTCCACTTT. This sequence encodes CATSKGADSYNSPLHF.